These 7 T cell receptor beta chains share one sample of origin, sequenced in a study of cytomegalovirus exposure and HLA in healthy donors. Researchers ran the PCR with 60 Vbeta and 13 Jbeta primers. Assay used: immunoSEQ multiplex PCR; TCRdb lists only in-frame clones, some missing. The top ten clones hold about a tenth of a sample with fewer than 40,000 clones, 81% of them seen once. The sample consisted of PBMCs. The receptor set was obtained from a woman aged 35 to 49 in good health and CMV-seronegative.

The chain recombines TRBV6-5 with TRBJ2-7, with TRBD1 matching over 8 bases. The germline V gene encodes CDR1 MNHEY and CDR2 SVGAGI. The CDR3 spans 15 residues. Trimming removed 6 bases from V and 5 bases from J; junction bases left unmatched: 12. The CDR3 here is CASSARQGTVDEQYV. CDR3 coding DNA: TGTGCCAGCAGCGCGCGACAGGGGACGGTTGACGAGCAGTACGTC.

This clone was recorded a few times. This rearrangement joins TRBV7-2 to TRBJ2-1, with D possibly TRBD2 on 5 matching bases. V shed 3 bases and J shed 8 bases, with 14 bases lying between them. The CDR3 has 14 residues. The germline V gene has CDR1 SGHTA and CDR2 FQGNSA. CDR3 sequence reads: CASSLWSLGDEQFF. CDR3 nucleotide sequence: TGTGCCAGCAGCTTGTGGTCCCTGGGAGATGAGCAGTTCTTC.

In this sample, this clone turned up once. The chain joins TRBV2 to TRBJ1-4, with TRBD1 matching over 9 bases. Losses at the gene ends were 6 bases for V and 2 bases for J; bases not matched to a gene: 7. CDR3 size: 16 residues. The germline CDR1 and CDR2 sequences are SNHLY and FYNNEI. CDR3 coding DNA: TGTGCCAGCAGACGGACAGGGGTGGGCACTAATGAAAAACTGTTTTTT. Its translation is CASRRTGVGTNEKLFF.

The chain is built from TRBV7-8 and TRBJ2-1; TRBD2 matches 8 bases. CDR1 and CDR2 from the germline V gene are SGHVS and FQNEAQ. This CDR3 contains 15 residues. V was clipped by 2 bases and J by 6 bases; unmatched bases: 6. Here the CDR3 reads CASSLISLAGNEQFF. The CDR3 DNA follows: TGTGCCAGCAGCTTAATATCCCTAGCGGGCAATGAGCAGTTCTTC.

This chain connects TRBV4-3 to TRBJ1-2, with TRBD1 matching 8 bases. The germline gives CDR1 LGHNA, CDR2 YSLEER. CDR3 length: 15 residues. The ends lost 1 base at V and 8 bases at J; junction bases unmatched: 9. The CDR3 region has the DNA TGCGCCAGCAGCCAAGTTTGGACAGGGACCGGCGGCTACACCTTC. Translation gives CASSQVWTGTGGYTF.

The gene calls are TRBV7-2 and TRBJ1-1; D ambiguous. Per the germline V gene, CDR1 is SGHTA and CDR2 is FQGNSA. The CDR3 consists of 15 residues. V was cut by 4 bases and J by 4 bases, with 16 bases left in between. The CDR3 loop is CASSSQRLGSTEAFF. CDR3 DNA: TGTGCCAGCAGCTCACAACGTTTGGGGAGCACTGAAGCTTTCTTT.

The chain joins TRBV5-1 to TRBJ2-3; 8 positions agree with TRBD1. The CDR3 consists of 15 residues. Trimming took 3 bases from V and 1 from J; bases not matched to a gene: 4. In germline, CDR1 is SGHRS, CDR2 YFSETQ. The CDR3 DNA reads as TGCGCCAGCAGCTGGACAGGGTGGGGCACAGATACGCAGTATTTT. Amino acid sequence: CASSWTGWGTDTQYF.